In its sample, the clone carrying this T cell receptor (beta chain) was seen many times. Its matching antigen is unknown. This record comes from a study of human T cells and chemical hapten exposure. The wider study: DPC at 2% was the sensitizing agent, placed on 2 cm by 2 cm of upper inner arm skin. General study findings and limits: TCRs at high frequency, those above 1 in 1000, did not change with DPC sensitization. Since the donors had alopecia, their immune response may not be the same as that of healthy people. Clustering by CDR3 similarity yielded significantly more large clusters from expanded TCRs than controls.

The time point was: pre-sensitization, week 0. As to treatment: therapeutic diphenylcyclopropenone sensitization with weekly scalp DPC. Germline loops: CDR1 SQVTM, CDR2 ANQGSEA. The V end was cut by 6 bases, the J end by 6 bases, with 21 bases between. This CDR3 spans 14 amino acids. One entry per CDR3 protein, called by TCRdb with MiXCR from the RACE reads. The sample shows 300,000 to 450,000 distinct CDR3 sequences, about 5% of them seen only once. This chain connects TRBV29-1 to TRBJ2-7; possibly TRBD1 for D (5 bases). This TCR came from a woman between 18 and 29 years old with alopecia areata. Some clones in this sample may be carry-over from other donors' samples. The starting material was whole blood, obtained in connection with sensitization to the hapten diphenylcyclopropenone (DPC). CDR3 bases: TGCAGCGTCCGCCTACTCCAGGGTATAGGCGAGCAGTACTTC. As protein: CSVRLLQGIGEQYF.